This is a list of T cell receptor beta chains from one sample in a study of spatial heterogeneity in lung cancer. One entry per CDR3 protein results from TCRdb running MiXCR on the 5' RACE reads. The table shows about 23,000 distinct CDR3 sequences, with roughly 4.7% occurring only once. The source material was PBMCs, sampled at surgery. These receptor sequences come from a male donor with early-stage non-small cell lung cancer. The CDR3 runs from the conserved cysteine through the conserved F or W. The D gene is left open where the match is weak. Clone size is given as once, few, many or a size class.

D gene	clone size	V gene	J gene	CDR3 protein	CDR3 DNA
NA	many	TRBV7-9	TRBJ1-5	CAIAGPGGNQPQHF	TGTGCCATAGCCGGTCCAGGGGGCAATCAGCCCCAGCATTTT
NA	many	TRBV6-1	TRBJ2-3	CASSANTLWGVSTATDTQYF	TGTGCCAGCAGTGCAAACACACTATGGGGAGTCTCAACGGCCACAGATACGCAGTATTTT
TRBD2	many	TRBV12-3/TRBV12-4	TRBJ2-1	CASRPGTSGRVEQFF	TGTGCCAGCAGGCCAGGGACTAGCGGGAGGGTTGAGCAGTTCTTC
NA	many	TRBV4-2	TRBJ2-7	CASSLETRTAESYEQYF	TGTGCCAGCAGCCTAGAGACCCGGACAGCCGAGTCCTACGAGCAGTACTTC
TRBD2	many	TRBV20-1	TRBJ2-7	CSARSRGGTYEQYF	TGCAGTGCTAGATCGCGCGGGGGAACCTACGAGCAGTACTTC
TRBD2	many	TRBV7-2	TRBJ2-3	CASSPNGLVTDTQYF	TGTGCCAGCAGCCCAAATGGACTAGTTACAGATACGCAGTATTTT
TRBD1	many	TRBV12-3/TRBV12-4	TRBJ1-4	CASARQGAYEKLFF	TGTGCCAGCGCCCGACAGGGGGCGTATGAAAAACTGTTTTTT
NA	many	TRBV2	TRBJ1-5	CASRADRSNQPQHF	TGTGCCAGCAGAGCGGACAGAAGCAATCAGCCCCAGCATTTT
NA	many	TRBV6-5	TRBJ1-1	CASTLAGAGHTEAFF	TGTGCCAGCACCCTAGCAGGGGCCGGGCACACTGAAGCTTTCTTT
TRBD1	many	TRBV5-6	TRBJ2-7	CASSPQDRGHEQYF	TGTGCCAGCAGCCCCCAAGACAGGGGGCACGAGCAGTACTTC
TRBD1	many	TRBV7-9	TRBJ1-6	CASSSPGTGSNSPLHF	TGTGCCAGCAGCTCTCCCGGGACAGGATCCAATTCACCCCTCCACTTT
NA	medium-sized	TRBV7-2	TRBJ1-3	CASSEVSNTIYF	TGTGCCAGCAGCGAAGTTTCAAACACCATATATTTT
NA	medium-sized	TRBV11-2	TRBJ2-5	CASSPAQETQYF	TGTGCCAGCAGCCCGGCCCAAGAGACCCAGTACTTC
TRBD1	few	TRBV6-1	TRBJ1-5	CASRDGTGGRSNQPQHF	TGTGCCAGCAGAGATGGGACAGGGGGAAGAAGCAATCAGCCCCAGCATTTT
TRBD1	many	TRBV6-5	TRBJ1-1	CASSSRGGQVGEAFF	TGTGCCAGCAGTTCACGGGGGGGACAGGTGGGTGAAGCTTTCTTT
NA	many	TRBV6-5	TRBJ1-6	CASSYSPEGDSPLHF	TGTGCCAGCAGTTACTCGCCCGAGGGGGATTCACCCCTCCACTTT
TRBD2	many	TRBV29-1	TRBJ2-3	CSAKGLAGGSRTDTQYF	TGCAGCGCCAAAGGACTAGCGGGCGGTTCCCGCACAGATACGCAGTATTTT